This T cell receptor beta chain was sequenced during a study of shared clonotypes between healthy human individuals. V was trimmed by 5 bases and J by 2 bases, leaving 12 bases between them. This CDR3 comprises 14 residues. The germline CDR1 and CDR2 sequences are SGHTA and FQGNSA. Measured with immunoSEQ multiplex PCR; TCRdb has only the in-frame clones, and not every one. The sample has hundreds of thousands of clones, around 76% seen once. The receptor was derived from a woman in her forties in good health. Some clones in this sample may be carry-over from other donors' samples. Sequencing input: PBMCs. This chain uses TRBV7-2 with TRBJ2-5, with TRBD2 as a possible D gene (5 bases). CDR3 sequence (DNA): TGTGCCAGCAGCATTGAGGGATTGCAAGAGACCCAGTACTTC. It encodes CASSIEGLQETQYF.